A selection of T cell receptor beta chains follows, all from one sample in a study of shared clonotypes between healthy human individuals. Profiling relied on immunoSEQ multiplex PCR, and the TCRdb table lists in-frame clones only, not all of them. The data show about 2.1 million clones, around 93% seen once. The specimen sequenced was naive CD8+ T cells from PBMCs. The source of these receptors is a man aged 18 to 29 in good health. Some clones in this sample may be carry-over from other donors' samples. The CDR3 runs from the conserved cysteine through the conserved F or W. Each record gives: J gene, V gene, CDR3 protein.

TRBJ1-4,TRBV18,CASSPPWVSSLEEKLFF
TRBJ2-7,TRBV11-2,CASSLTGAGDYEQYF
TRBJ2-7,TRBV10-1,CASSEGSEYEQYF
TRBJ2-7,TRBV15,CATRASTGVGEQYF
TRBJ2-7,TRBV7-2,CASSLGTLSYEQYF
TRBJ2-2,TRBV19,CASSRGPFTGELFF
TRBJ2-7,TRBV7-8,CASSQGLAGSVAYEQYF
TRBJ2-1,TRBV4-1,CASSQDPTLSGNEQFF
TRBJ2-2,TRBV6-1,CASRERDDTGELFF
TRBJ2-1,TRBV7-9,CASSSRLMYEQFF
TRBJ2-5,TRBV7-9,CASSLEWESSETQYF
TRBJ2-1,TRBV4-3,CASSQGTGRNNEQFF
TRBJ1-3,TRBV11-2,CASSENRGSGNTIYF
TRBJ2-5,TRBV9,CASSANPGLAGGWETQYF
TRBJ2-1,TRBV7-6,CASSSGLAGGENEQFF
TRBJ2-7,TRBV13,CASRPYQGQPSYEQYF
TRBJ1-1,TRBV27,CASSLGTLNTEAFF
TRBJ2-1,TRBV18,CASSHEKGDWQFF
TRBJ1-5,TRBV29-1,CSVLEGSNQPQHF
TRBJ2-5,TRBV6-5,CASSYQASGSYETQYF
TRBJ2-7,TRBV10-3,CAISELDVSSSYEQYF
TRBJ1-1,TRBV29-1,CSVEWGSPNTEAFF
TRBJ2-5,TRBV7-2,CASSLGDSYQETQYF
TRBJ2-2,TRBV9,CASSVARGGGTGELFF
TRBJ1-1,TRBV9,CASSVVSGRNTEAFF
TRBJ1-1,TRBV6-5,CASSYREGLNTEAFF
TRBJ1-5,TRBV9,CASSLGGVSNQPQHF
TRBJ1-1,TRBV5-1,CASSLTLGTMNTEAFF
TRBJ2-2,TRBV6-5,CASTLGRAGELFF
TRBJ2-7,TRBV4-3,CASSQDWDRGYEQYF
TRBJ2-1,TRBV9,CASSVGGLEDEQFF
TRBJ2-1,TRBV19,CASSLQGWPFNEQFF
TRBJ2-7,TRBV5-4,CASSLGTSGNYEQYF
TRBJ1-4,TRBV7-9,CASSGGPGEKLFF
TRBJ2-7,TRBV6-1,CASRERGVGGIAYEQYF
TRBJ1-2,TRBV5-4,CASSLEGGVDFVDTF
TRBJ2-7,TRBV28,CASSLPLANPGLALYEQYF
TRBJ2-1,TRBV5-4,CASSAPGQGRNEQFF
TRBJ1-3,TRBV4-3,CASSPEWGTRNSGNTIYF
TRBJ2-5,TRBV28,CASSLPWGRETQYF
TRBJ2-1,TRBV27,CASKGGFDEQFF
TRBJ2-1,TRBV9,CASSVGGAASSYNEQFF
TRBJ2-7,TRBV6-5,CASQLSTGPKGEQYF
TRBJ1-2,TRBV7-9,CASSFGGNYGYTF
TRBJ2-2,TRBV19,CASTPNLVTFEAGELFF
TRBJ2-5,TRBV15,CATSGGGGHQETQYF
TRBJ2-7,TRBV27,CASSLGPFNEQYF
TRBJ2-7,TRBV6-1,CASSEGDRPFYEQYF
TRBJ2-1,TRBV7-2,CASTVDRTYNEQFF
TRBJ2-7,TRBV6-5,CASSYVGGATYEQYF
TRBJ2-6,TRBV9,CASSPNLGGNSGANVLTF